Shown below are 18 T cell receptor beta chains from a single sample sequenced in a study of T cell responses to AZD1222 COVID-19 vaccine. Clones were read by immunoSEQ multiplex PCR, and TCRdb kept only the in-frame ones, dropping some. The table shows about 140,000 clones, with over 85% occurring only once. The sample was peripheral blood, taken on day 0 of AZD1222 vaccination. The receptors here all came from an adult in good health.

This chain links TRBV7-8 with TRBJ2-2, with TRBD2 matching over 8 bases. J gave up 1 base and V 1 base, and 5 bases lay outside the gene matches. The CDR3 runs to 17 residues. CDR1 and CDR2 (germline): SGHVS, FQNEAQ. CDR3 DNA: TGTGCCAGCAGCTTAGGATCTCTAGCGGGGAACACCGGGGAGCTGTTTTTT. This sequence encodes CASSLGSLAGNTGELFF.

As concerns this clone: The same CDR3 can be traced to other DNA sequences in this sample. The chain couples TRBV28 to TRBJ2-3; a weak D match, TRBD2 (6 bases). Germline values: CDR1 MDHEN, CDR2 SYDVKM. The CDR3 extends over 14 amino acids. Trimming cost V 3 bases and J 1 base, with 8 bases left between them. CDR3 sequence (DNA): TGTGCCAGCAGTTTGACGGGGGGCACAGATACGCAGTATTTT. Translating gives CASSLTGGTDTQYF.

This chain links TRBV19 with TRBJ1-5; D not certain. Trimming took off 5 bases at V and 2 bases at J, with 13 bases between the two ends. The CDR3 runs to 15 residues. CDR1 LNHDA and CDR2 SQIVND come from the germline V gene (reference sequence). The CDR3 nucleotides read TGTGCCAGTAGTGCCTGGGGTATCGGCAATCAGCCCCAGCATTTT. Protein: CASSAWGIGNQPQHF.

CDR3 sequence: CASSPPLGGRGVTEAFF. The CDR3 region has the DNA TGTGCCAGCTCACCACCGCTTGGGGGCCGGGGGGTGACTGAAGCTTTCTTT. The chain joins TRBV18 to TRBJ1-1; D might be TRBD1 (6 bases). CDR1 and CDR2 (germline): KGHSH, LQKENI. The CDR3 contains 17 residues. Trimming took off 0 bases at V and 5 bases at J, with 19 bases between the two ends.

The chain combines TRBV7-2 with TRBJ2-1; weak D call: TRBD1 (6 bases). CDR1 SGHTA and CDR2 FQGNSA come from the germline V gene. V dropped 5 bases and J dropped 2 bases, with 13 bases sitting between them. The length of the CDR3 is 15 residues. CDR3 sequence reads: CASSPGRGTYNEQFF. As DNA, the CDR3 is TGTGCCAGCAGCCCAGGCAGGGGAACCTACAATGAGCAGTTCTTC. Based on the CDR3 plus reference TRBV7-2 and TRBJ2-1, the full variable domain is GAGVSQSPSNKVTEKGKDVELRCDPISGHTALYWYRQSLGQGLEFLIYFQGNSAPDKSGLPSDRFSAERTGGSVSTLTIQRTQQEDSAVYLCASSPGRGTYNEQFFGPGTRLTVL.

The gene calls are TRBV3-1 (or the pseudogene TRBV3-2) and TRBJ2-2; tentatively, D is TRBD1 (6 bases). Germline-derived CDR1 and CDR2 are LGHDT and YNNKEL (reference sequence). Trimming removed 3 bases at V and 7 bases at J, with 9 bases between. The CDR3 sequence is 13 residues long. The CDR3 loop is CASSQQGFGELFF. The CDR3 coding sequence is TGTGCCAGCAGCCAGCAGGGGTTCGGGGAGCTGTTTTTT.

The chain combines TRBV6-2 or TRBV6-3 with TRBJ2-7; 8 bases match TRBD1. The CDR3 runs to 12 residues. J gave up 3 bases and V 6 bases, and 1 base lay outside the gene matches. CDR1 and CDR2 from the germline V gene are MNHEY and SVGEGT. The CDR3 protein is CASSDRGYEQYF. The DNA of the CDR3 is TGTGCCAGCAGCGACAGGGGCTACGAGCAGTACTTC.

This chain links TRBV10-3 with TRBJ1-6, with 7 positions matching TRBD1. Germline CDR1 is ENHRY and CDR2 is SYGVKD. This CDR3 comprises 15 residues. Trimming cost V 4 bases and J 8 bases; bases outside gene matches: 8. CDR3 coding DNA: TGTGCCATCAGTGGTACAGGGGAGTGGGATTCACCCCTCCACTTT. This gives the protein CAISGTGEWDSPLHF.

The chain combines TRBV10-3 with TRBJ1-5; D is undetermined. There are 13 residues in the CDR3. Trimming pared 3 bases from V and 3 bases from J, leaving 6 bases between. CDR1 is ENHRY and CDR2 is SYGVKD in the germline V gene. The CDR3 DNA reads TGTGCCATCAGTGACGGTGACAATCAGCCCCAGCATTTT. The encoded protein is CAISDGDNQPQHF.

V usage is TRBV7-9 and J usage is TRBJ1-1, with D uncertain. Germline-derived CDR1 and CDR2 are SEHNR and FQNEAQ (reference sequence). The CDR3 consists of 12 residues. Trimming left V 1 base short and J 6 bases short, with 6 bases between. The CDR3 loop reads CASSLGEAEAFF. DNA for the CDR3: TGTGCCAGCAGCTTAGGTGAAGCTGAAGCTTTCTTT. The whole variable domain, remainder taken from reference TRBV7-9 and TRBJ1-1, is DTGVSQNPRHKITKRGQNVTFRCDPISEHNRLYWYRQTLGQGPEFLTYFQNEAQLEKSRLLSDRFSAERPKGSFSTLEIQRTEQGDSAMYLCASSLGEAEAFFGQGTRLTVV.

The chain couples TRBV5-1 to TRBJ2-1; perhaps TRBD2 as D (6 bases). Per germline, CDR1 SGHRS and CDR2 YFSETQ. This CDR3 is built from 16 residues. Trimming cost V 5 bases and J 3 bases, with 18 bases left between them. The CDR3 region is CASRKPLAKIYNEQFF. CDR3 coding DNA: TGCGCCAGCAGGAAGCCGCTAGCGAAAATCTACAATGAGCAGTTCTTC.

The CDR3 coding sequence is TGTGCCAGCAGCCCGGCACAGCTCAGCACCGGGGAGCTGTTTTTT. Translation gives CASSPAQLSTGELFF. The chain joins TRBV28 to TRBJ2-2, with D hard to call. The germline CDR1 and CDR2 sequences are MDHEN and SYDVKM. The CDR3 consists of 15 residues. V shed 6 bases and J shed 4 bases, with 15 bases lying between them. The full variable domain, its missing parts supplied by reference TRBV28 and TRBJ2-2, is DVKVTQSSRYLVKRTGEKVFLECVQDMDHENMFWYRQDPGLGLRLIYFSYDVKMKEKGDIPEGYSVSREKKERFSLILESASTNQTSMYLCASSPAQLSTGELFFGEGSRLTVL.

The V call is TRBV18, the J call TRBJ2-5; no reliable D call. The CDR3 runs to 12 residues. Germline V gene lookup returns CDR1 KGHSH and CDR2 LQKENI. V lost 0 bases and J 7 bases, leaving 6 bases between the germline ends. Here the CDR3 DNA reads TGTGCCAGCTCACCACCGGAAGGGACCCAGTACTTC. The encoded protein is CASSPPEGTQYF.

The V call is TRBV28, the J call TRBJ2-7; 7 nucleotides align to TRBD2. The V gene end was trimmed by 7 bases and the J gene end by 0 bases; junction bases not matched to a gene: 6. Germline V gives CDR1 MDHEN, CDR2 SYDVKM. There are 14 residues in the CDR3. CDR3 loop: CASTVRGGSYEQYF. CDR3 in DNA: TGTGCCAGCACCGTACGCGGGGGCTCCTACGAGCAGTACTTC.

This chain uses TRBV7-9 with TRBJ2-7; D is uncertain. Trimming removed 4 bases at V and 1 base at J, with 11 bases between. CDR3 length: 14 residues. Germline V gene data show CDR1 as SEHNR and CDR2 as FQNEAQ (reference sequence). The CDR3 DNA reads as TGTGCCAGCAGCTGGGCTGAGGATTCCTACGAGCAGTACTTC. Its translation is CASSWAEDSYEQYF.

The rearrangement uses TRBV19 and TRBJ2-3; D is perhaps TRBD1 or TRBD2 (5 bases each). This CDR3 contains 16 residues. V lost 7 bases, J lost 0 bases, and 17 bases lay in between. Germline loops: CDR1 LNHDA, CDR2 SQIVND (reference sequence). As DNA, the CDR3 is TGTGCCAGTACCCCCGGGACGTCTCGTAGCACAGATACGCAGTATTTT. Amino acid sequence: CASTPGTSRSTDTQYF.

This clone was recorded once. The rearrangement uses TRBV5-4 and TRBJ1-5; D call uncertain. The germline V and J ends were trimmed by 5 bases and 3 bases, with 6 bases remaining between them. Germline CDR1 and CDR2: SGHNT and YYREEE (reference sequence). CDR3 length equals 12 residues. The DNA of the CDR3 is TGTGCCAGCAGTATAGACAATCAGCCCCAGCATTTT. Its translation: CASSIDNQPQHF.

The chain recombines TRBV5-1 with TRBJ2-1; D ambiguous. The germline CDR1 and CDR2 sequences are SGHRS and YFSETQ. V was shortened by 0 bases and J by 5 bases, with 9 bases between the two germline ends. The CDR3 extends over 14 amino acids. This CDR3 is CASSLVLPDNEQFF. The CDR3 DNA is TGCGCCAGCAGCTTGGTTCTACCCGACAATGAGCAGTTCTTC.